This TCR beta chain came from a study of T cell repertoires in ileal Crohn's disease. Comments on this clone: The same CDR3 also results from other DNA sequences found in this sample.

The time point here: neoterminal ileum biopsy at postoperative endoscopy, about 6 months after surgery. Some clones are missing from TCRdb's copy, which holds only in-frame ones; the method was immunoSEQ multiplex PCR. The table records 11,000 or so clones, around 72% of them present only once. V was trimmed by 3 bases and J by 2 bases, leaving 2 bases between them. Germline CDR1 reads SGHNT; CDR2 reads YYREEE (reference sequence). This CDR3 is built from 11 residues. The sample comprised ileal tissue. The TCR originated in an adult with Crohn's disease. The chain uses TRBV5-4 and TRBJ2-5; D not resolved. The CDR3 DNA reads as TGTGCCAGCAGCTCTCAAGAGACCCAGTACTTC. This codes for CASSSQETQYF.